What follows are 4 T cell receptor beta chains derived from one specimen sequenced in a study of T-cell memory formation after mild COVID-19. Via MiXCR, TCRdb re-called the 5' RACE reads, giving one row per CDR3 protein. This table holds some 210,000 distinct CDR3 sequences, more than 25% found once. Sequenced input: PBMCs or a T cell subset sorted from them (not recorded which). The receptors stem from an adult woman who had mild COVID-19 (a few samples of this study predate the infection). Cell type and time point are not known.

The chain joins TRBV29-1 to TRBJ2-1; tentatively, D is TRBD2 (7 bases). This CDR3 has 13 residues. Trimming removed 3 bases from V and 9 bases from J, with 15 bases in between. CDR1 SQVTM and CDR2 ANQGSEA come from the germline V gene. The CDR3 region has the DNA TGCAGCGTTGACAGCGGGACATTGGGTGAGCAGTTCTTC. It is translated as CSVDSGTLGEQFF.

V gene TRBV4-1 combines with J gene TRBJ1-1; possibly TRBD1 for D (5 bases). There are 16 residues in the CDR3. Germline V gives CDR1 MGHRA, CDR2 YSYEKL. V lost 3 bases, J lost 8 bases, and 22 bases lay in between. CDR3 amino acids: CASSHPRRGIGGEAFF. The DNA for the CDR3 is TGCGCCAGCAGCCATCCGCGGAGGGGTATCGGAGGGGAAGCTTTCTTT.

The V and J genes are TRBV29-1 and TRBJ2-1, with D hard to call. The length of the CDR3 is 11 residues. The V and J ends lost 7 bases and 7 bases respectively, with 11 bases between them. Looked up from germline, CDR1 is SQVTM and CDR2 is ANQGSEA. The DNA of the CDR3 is TGCAGCGGAGTCATGGGGAATGAGCAGTTCTTC. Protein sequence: CSGVMGNEQFF.

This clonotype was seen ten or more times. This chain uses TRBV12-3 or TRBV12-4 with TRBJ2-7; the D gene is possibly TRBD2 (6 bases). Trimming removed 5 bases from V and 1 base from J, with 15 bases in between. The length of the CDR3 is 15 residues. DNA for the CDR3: TGTGCCAGCAGTGAGACCGGGACTGTTTCCTACGAGCAGTACTTC. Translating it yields CASSETGTVSYEQYF.